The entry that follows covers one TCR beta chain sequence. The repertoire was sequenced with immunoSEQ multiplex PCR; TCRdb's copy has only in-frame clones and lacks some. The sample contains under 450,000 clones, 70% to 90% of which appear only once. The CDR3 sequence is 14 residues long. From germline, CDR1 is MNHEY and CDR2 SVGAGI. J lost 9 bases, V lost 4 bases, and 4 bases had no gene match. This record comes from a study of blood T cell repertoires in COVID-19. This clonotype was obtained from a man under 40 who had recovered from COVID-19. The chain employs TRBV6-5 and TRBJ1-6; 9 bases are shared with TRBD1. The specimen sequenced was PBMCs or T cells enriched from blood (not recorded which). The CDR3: CASSSTGGVSPLHF. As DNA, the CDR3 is TGTGCCAGCAGTTCTACAGGGGGCGTTTCACCCCTCCACTTT.